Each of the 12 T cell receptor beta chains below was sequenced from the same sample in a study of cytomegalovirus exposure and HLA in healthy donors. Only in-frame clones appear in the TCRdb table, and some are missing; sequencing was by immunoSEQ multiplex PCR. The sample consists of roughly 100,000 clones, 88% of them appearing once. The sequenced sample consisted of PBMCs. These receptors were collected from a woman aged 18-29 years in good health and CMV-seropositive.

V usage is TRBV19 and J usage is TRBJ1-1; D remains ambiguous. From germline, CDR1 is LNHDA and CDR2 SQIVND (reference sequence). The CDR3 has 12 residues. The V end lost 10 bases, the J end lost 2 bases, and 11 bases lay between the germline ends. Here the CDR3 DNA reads TGTGCCATACTCTTGCCCAACACTGAAGCTTTCTTT. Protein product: CAILLPNTEAFF.

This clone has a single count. The CDR3 DNA reads TGTGCCAGCAGCCCCCGACAGGGGCTTTACGAGCAGTACGTC. Translating gives CASSPRQGLYEQYV. The chain combines TRBV21-1 with TRBJ2-7; TRBD1, the D gene given by the table, was not confirmed from the DNA. TRBV21-1 has pseudogene status. The CDR3 has 14 amino acids.

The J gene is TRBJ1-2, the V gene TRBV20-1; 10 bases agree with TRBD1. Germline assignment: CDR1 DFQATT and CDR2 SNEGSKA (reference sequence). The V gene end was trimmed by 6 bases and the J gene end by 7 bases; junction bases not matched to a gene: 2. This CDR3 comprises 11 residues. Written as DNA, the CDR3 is TGCAGTGCGGACAGGGGGGGTGGCTACACCTTC. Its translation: CSADRGGGYTF.

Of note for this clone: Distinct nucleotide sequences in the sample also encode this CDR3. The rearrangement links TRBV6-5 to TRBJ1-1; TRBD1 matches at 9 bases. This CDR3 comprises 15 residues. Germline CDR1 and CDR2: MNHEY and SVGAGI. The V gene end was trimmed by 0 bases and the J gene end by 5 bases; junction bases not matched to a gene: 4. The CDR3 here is CASSYSTGGRTEAFF. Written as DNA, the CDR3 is TGTGCCAGCAGTTACTCAACAGGGGGCCGGACTGAAGCTTTCTTT.

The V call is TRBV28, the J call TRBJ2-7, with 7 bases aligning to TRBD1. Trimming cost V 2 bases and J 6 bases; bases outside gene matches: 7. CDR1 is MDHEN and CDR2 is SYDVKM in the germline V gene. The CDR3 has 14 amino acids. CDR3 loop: CASSLRDRNREQYV. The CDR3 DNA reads TGTGCCAGCAGTTTACGGGACAGAAACCGCGAGCAGTACGTC.

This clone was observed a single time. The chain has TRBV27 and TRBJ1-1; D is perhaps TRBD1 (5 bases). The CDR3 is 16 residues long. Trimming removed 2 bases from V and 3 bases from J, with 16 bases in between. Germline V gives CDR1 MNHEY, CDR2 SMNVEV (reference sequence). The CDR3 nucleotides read TGTGCCAGCAGTTTACATCAGGGATTATGGGACACTGAAGCTTTCTTT. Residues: CASSLHQGLWDTEAFF.

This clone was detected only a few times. The CDR3 nucleotides are TGTGCCAGCAGTGAAGTCAGTCGATCCAACATTCAGTACTTC. Encoded protein: CASSEVSRSNIQYF. The rearrangement joins TRBV6-1 to TRBJ2-4; D not certain. CDR3 length equals 14 residues. V gave up 1 base and J gave up 7 bases, with 11 bases separating them. Germline lookup yields CDR1 MNHNS and CDR2 SASEGT.

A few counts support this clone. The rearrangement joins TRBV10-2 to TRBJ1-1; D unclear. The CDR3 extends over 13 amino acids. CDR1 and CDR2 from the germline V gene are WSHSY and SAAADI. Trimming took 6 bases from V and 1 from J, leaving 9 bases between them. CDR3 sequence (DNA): TGCGCCAGCAGACTTGCAGGGAACACTGAAGCTTTCTTT. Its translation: CASRLAGNTEAFF.

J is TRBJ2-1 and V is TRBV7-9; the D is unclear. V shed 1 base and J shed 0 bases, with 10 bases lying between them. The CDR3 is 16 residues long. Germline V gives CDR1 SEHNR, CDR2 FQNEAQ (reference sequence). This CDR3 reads CASSLDTESSYNEQFF. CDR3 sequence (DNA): TGTGCCAGCAGCTTAGACACAGAGAGCTCCTACAATGAGCAGTTCTTC.

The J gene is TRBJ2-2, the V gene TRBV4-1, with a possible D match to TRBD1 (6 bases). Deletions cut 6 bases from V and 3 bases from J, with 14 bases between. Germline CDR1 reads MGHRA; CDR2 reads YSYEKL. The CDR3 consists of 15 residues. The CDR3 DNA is TGCGCCAGCAGATACAGGGTCACCTACACCGGGGAGCTGTTTTTT. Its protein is CASRYRVTYTGELFF.

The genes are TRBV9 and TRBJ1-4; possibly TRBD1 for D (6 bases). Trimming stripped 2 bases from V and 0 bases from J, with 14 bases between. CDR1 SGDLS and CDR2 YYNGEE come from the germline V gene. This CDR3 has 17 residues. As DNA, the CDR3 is TGTGCCAGCAGCGTGGGACACATACTAGCAACTAATGAAAAACTGTTTTTT. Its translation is CASSVGHILATNEKLFF.

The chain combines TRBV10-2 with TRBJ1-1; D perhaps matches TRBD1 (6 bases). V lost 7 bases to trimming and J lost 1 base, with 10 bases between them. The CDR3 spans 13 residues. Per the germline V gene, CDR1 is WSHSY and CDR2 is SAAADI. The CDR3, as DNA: TGCGCCAGCACCCGGACAGAGAACACTGAAGCTTTCTTT. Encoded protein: CASTRTENTEAFF.